This record covers a single TCR beta chain. Its antigen is not known. Some clones are missing from TCRdb's copy, which holds only in-frame ones; the method was immunoSEQ multiplex PCR. There are about 160,000 clones in the sample; 90% to 95% occur only once, and roughly 1% lies in the top ten. This sample is drawn from a study of T cell responses to AZD1222 COVID-19 vaccine. Study in general: Combined were second doses at about 4 or about 12 weeks. Study-wide findings and caveats: Distributed over spike, vaccine-associated CD4 TCRs predominated at 160-218 and 743-854. A mostly white British donor set with more females was recruited, and clonal diversity was possibly underestimated. Targets within unmutated variant regions were reportedly found for nearly half of spike-specific TCRs.

Sequenced material: peripheral blood, taken on day 0 of AZD1222 vaccination. This TCR came from an adult in good health.

DNA for the CDR3: TGCAGTGCTAGTATAGCGGTCTCCTACAATGAGCAGTTCTTC. It specifies CSASIAVSYNEQFF. The J gene is TRBJ2-1, the V gene TRBV20-1; TRBD2 is a possible D gene (6 bases). The CDR3 has 14 residues. Trimming took off 3 bases at V and 0 bases at J, with 9 bases between the two ends. CDR1 is DFQATT, CDR2 SNEGSKA, per germline (reference sequence).